Each of the 12 T cell receptor beta chains below was sequenced from the same sample in a study of T cell changes during pregnancy in multiple sclerosis. Profiled with immunoSEQ multiplex PCR; TCRdb holds only in-frame clones, not every one. The sample lists 70,000 to 95,000 clones; 75% to 90% were seen once. The specimen was peripheral blood, collected before pregnancy. The receptors were sampled from a female donor with multiple sclerosis, enrolled in a pregnancy study.

V and J are TRBV28 and TRBJ2-7, with 9 bases identical to TRBD1. Germline CDR1 and CDR2: MDHEN and SYDVKM. With 11 bases clipped from V and 1 base from J, the junction kept 12 bases outside the gene matches. The CDR3 is made up of 15 amino acids. CDR3 amino acids: CASGTGSLGSYEQYF. The CDR3, as DNA: TGTGCCTCCGGGACAGGGAGCTTAGGGTCCTACGAGCAGTACTTC.

The V gene is TRBV7-9, the J gene TRBJ1-2; TRBD1 matches 8 bases. Germline assignment: CDR1 SEHNR and CDR2 FQNEAQ (reference sequence). The CDR3 runs to 17 residues. Trimming at V came to 5 bases and at J to 1 base, leaving 12 bases not matched to a gene. CDR3 nucleotide sequence: TGTGCCAGCAGCCCATCGACAGGGGACCCTTTTAACTATGGCTACACCTTC. Protein: CASSPSTGDPFNYGYTF.

The rearrangement joins TRBV7-2 to TRBJ1-1; the match to TRBD1 covers 8 bases. Germline loops: CDR1 SGHTA, CDR2 FQGNSA. The CDR3 consists of 15 residues. J lost 0 bases, V lost 5 bases, and 5 bases had no gene match. CDR3 protein: CASSKQGGMNTEAFF. DNA for the CDR3: TGTGCCAGCAGCAAACAGGGGGGGATGAACACTGAAGCTTTCTTT.

A word on this clone: Other DNA variants within this sample encode the same CDR3. This chain links TRBV20-1 with TRBJ1-2; D call uncertain. This CDR3 has 9 residues. Per the germline V gene, CDR1 is DFQATT and CDR2 is SNEGSKA (reference sequence). V lost 6 bases and J 4 bases, leaving 3 bases between the germline ends. CDR3: CSAFYGYTF. The CDR3 bases are TGCAGTGCCTTCTATGGCTACACCTTC.

CDR3 sequence: CASSESAGGGGDTQYF. In DNA form, the CDR3 reads TGTGCCAGCAGTGAGTCAGCGGGGGGCGGAGGAGATACGCAGTATTTT. The chain recombines TRBV6-1 with TRBJ2-3, with 9 bases fitting TRBD2. Germline CDR1 reads MNHNS; CDR2 reads SASEGT. The length of the CDR3 is 16 residues. Losses at the gene ends were 3 bases for V and 5 bases for J; bases not matched to a gene: 9.

The chain joins TRBV7-2 to TRBJ1-2; tentative D call: TRBD1 (5 bases). V was trimmed by 5 bases and J by 7 bases, leaving 11 bases between them. From germline, CDR1 is SGHTA and CDR2 FQGNSA. This CDR3 has 12 amino acids. The CDR3 bases are TGTGCCAGCAGCCCGCTCGGGGGTGGCTACACCTTC. Translating it yields CASSPLGGGYTF.

V usage is TRBV4-2 and J usage is TRBJ2-7, with a weak D call TRBD1 (6 bases). This CDR3 has 15 residues. Germline V gene data show CDR1 as LGHNA and CDR2 as YNFKEQ. Trimming took 1 base from V and 3 from J, leaving 13 bases between them. The CDR3 sequence: CASSQGAGEVYEQYF. The CDR3 region has the DNA TGTGCCAGCAGCCAAGGGGCAGGGGAAGTCTACGAGCAGTACTTC.

This clone was seen a single time. The V and J genes are TRBV11-3 and TRBJ1-1; no clear D. Germline V gene data show CDR1 as SGHNT and CDR2 as YENEEA. CDR3 length: 13 residues. With 0 bases removed from V and 1 base from J, the gap between germline ends came to 3 bases. The CDR3 spells CASSLDQNTEAFF. The DNA of the CDR3 is TGTGCCAGCAGCTTAGACCAGAACACTGAAGCTTTCTTT.

The chain employs TRBV7-9 and TRBJ2-3, with D maybe TRBD2 (6 bases). The CDR3 has 15 residues. V was clipped by 0 bases and J by 5 bases, with 12 bases between them. Germline assignment: CDR1 SEHNR and CDR2 FQNEAQ (reference sequence). CDR3 region: CASSLAGGGGDTQYF. The DNA of the CDR3 is TGTGCCAGCAGCTTAGCTGGGGGAGGTGGAGATACGCAGTATTTT.

This chain joins TRBV18 and TRBJ2-3, with a possible D match to TRBD1 (6 bases). This CDR3 is built from 14 residues. The germline CDR1 and CDR2 sequences are KGHSH and LQKENI. The ends were cut back, 5 bases at V and 10 bases at J, with 19 bases in the middle. The chain's CDR3 is CASSSRQELSPQYF. The CDR3 nucleotides read TGTGCCAGCTCATCCAGACAGGAGTTGTCCCCGCAGTATTTT.

V and J are TRBV28 and TRBJ1-4, with 10 bases fitting TRBD1. V lost 6 bases and J lost 8; bases outside the gene matches: 12. The CDR3 is 16 residues long. Germline V gene data show CDR1 as MDHEN and CDR2 as SYDVKM. The CDR3: CASSLGGTGEGEKLFF. The CDR3 DNA reads TGTGCCAGCAGCCTTGGGGGGACAGGGGAGGGAGAAAAACTGTTTTTT.

The rearrangement joins TRBV5-1 to TRBJ2-5; 7 bases match TRBD1. With V trimmed by 0 bases and J by 5 bases, 7 bases remained unmatched. Germline V gives CDR1 SGHRS, CDR2 YFSETQ. The CDR3 runs 15 residues. The CDR3: CASSLGPGQWETQYF. CDR3 bases: TGCGCCAGCAGCTTGGGGCCGGGACAGTGGGAGACCCAGTACTTC.